The entry below describes one T cell receptor (beta chain). What it binds is not known. Here immunoSEQ multiplex PCR was the method, and the copy in TCRdb shows in-frame clones only, minus some. The data hold roughly 150,000 clones, with approximately 88% observed a single time. The data were taken from a study of T cell responses to AZD1222 COVID-19 vaccine. Findings and caveats of the study: Vaccine-associated CD4 TCRs spanned spike, dominant at 160-218 and 743-854. Repertoire samples came only from after the peak T cell response. The sample set comprised mostly white British donors with more females, and clonal diversity was possibly underestimated.

Trimming removed 5 bases at V and 8 bases at J, with 6 bases between. This CDR3 is built from 10 residues. CDR1 is MDHEN and CDR2 is SYDVKM in the germline V gene. This rearrangement joins TRBV28 to TRBJ1-2, with unresolved D. This sample comprised peripheral blood, obtained on day 0 of AZD1222 vaccination. This clonotype was sampled from an adult in good health. The CDR3 spells CASSNRGYTF. CDR3 sequence (DNA): TGTGCCAGCAGTAACCGGGGCTACACCTTC.